This T cell receptor (beta chain) was found in a study of shared clonotypes between healthy human individuals. Germline-derived CDR1 and CDR2 are KGHSH and LQKENI. The V and J ends lost 8 bases and 0 bases respectively, with 11 bases between them. The CDR3 covers 13 residues. Sequencing used immunoSEQ multiplex PCR; TCRdb keeps in-frame clones, though not all of them. The sample includes 2,500,000 or so clones, approximately 92% of them seen just once. The gene calls are TRBV18 and TRBJ2-7; tentatively, D is TRBD2 (6 bases). The TCR comes from a man younger than 30 in good health. The sequenced material came from naive CD4+ T cells sorted from blood. Subset here: CD45RA+ positively selected. DNA of the CDR3: TGTGCCAGCGCCCTCGGGAGCTCCTACGAGCAGTACTTC. It specifies CASALGSSYEQYF. Looking up the rest from reference TRBV18 and TRBJ2-7 gives the full variable domain: NAGVMQNPRHLVRRRGQEARLRCSPMKGHSHVYWYRQLPEEGLKFMVYLQKENIIDESGMPKERFSAEFPKEGPSILRIQQVVRGDSAAYFCASALGSSYEQYFGPGTRLTVT.